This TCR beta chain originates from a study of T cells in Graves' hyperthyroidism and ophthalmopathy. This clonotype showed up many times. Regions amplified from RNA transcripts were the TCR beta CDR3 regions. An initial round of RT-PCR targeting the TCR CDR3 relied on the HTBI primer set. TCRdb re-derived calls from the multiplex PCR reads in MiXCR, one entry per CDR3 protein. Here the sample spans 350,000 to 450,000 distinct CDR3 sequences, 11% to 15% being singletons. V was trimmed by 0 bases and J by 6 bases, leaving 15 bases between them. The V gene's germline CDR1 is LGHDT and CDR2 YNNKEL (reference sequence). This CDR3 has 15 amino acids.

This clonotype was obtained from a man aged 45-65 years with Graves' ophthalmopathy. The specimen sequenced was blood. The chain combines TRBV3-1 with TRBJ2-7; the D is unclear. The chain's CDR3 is CASSQEVGRLREQYF. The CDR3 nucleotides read TGTGCCAGCAGCCAAGAAGTGGGTAGACTTCGCGAGCAGTACTTC.